This T cell receptor beta chain was recorded in a study of OX40 agonist ivuxolimab in advanced cancers. Overall study context: Previous treatment with anti-PD-1, anti-PD-L1 or anti-CTLA-4 therapy was allowed; approximately 40% had received some.

On this clone itself: The antigen is undetermined. At the DNA level, this CDR3 is encoded by other sequences in the same sample as well.

Patients were excluded for autoimmune disease history or systemic immunosuppression. Germline V gene sequence: CDR1 MDHEN, CDR2 SYDVKM. This CDR3 is built from 12 residues. V was pared by 2 bases and J by 5 bases, with 6 bases between. The study's findings and limits: Among expanded peripheral T cells, antigen specificity went undetermined.

Sequencing was performed with immunoSEQ multiplex PCR; in TCRdb, only in-frame clones are kept and a portion is missing. The data contain approximately 77,000 clones, around four fifths of them singletons. The chain employs TRBV28 and TRBJ1-2, with D perhaps TRBD1 (5 bases). The sequencing used CD4+ or CD8+ T cells sorted from blood, collected in a trial of the OX40 agonist ivuxolimab. The sequence derives from an adult with an advanced solid tumor such as melanoma, head and neck, liver or kidney cancer. The CDR3: CASSLAGYGYTF. CDR3 DNA sequence: TGTGCCAGCAGTTTAGCAGGGTATGGCTACACCTTC.